The T cell receptor beta chain under discussion was sequenced for a study of T cell responses to AZD1222 COVID-19 vaccine. Sequenced by immunoSEQ multiplex PCR; TCRdb stores in-frame clones only, minus some. The data contain almost 70,000 clones, 75% to 85% of them singletons. From germline, CDR1 is SEHNR and CDR2 FQNEAQ (reference sequence). After removal of 5 bases from V and 0 bases from J, the junction contained 3 bases not matched to a gene. The CDR3 sequence is 15 residues long. Second-dose intervals of approximately 4 or approximately 12 weeks were pooled. Notes on the study in general: Two doses of AZD1222 preceded a rise in Spike-specific TCR breadth and depth. Of the AZD1222 recipients, only 5 or 6 were seropositive at baseline.

A note on this clone: The antigen is not known.

The chain carries TRBV7-9 and TRBJ1-3, with 8 positions matching TRBD1. This TCR was sampled from an adult who received the AZD1222 COVID-19 vaccine. The sequences come from peripheral blood, collected 28 days after the second AZD1222 dose. The DNA for the CDR3 is TGTGCCAGCAGCCGTGACAGGGGCTCTGGAAACACCATATATTTT. This gives the protein CASSRDRGSGNTIYF.